This T cell receptor (beta chain) comes out of a study of chemoradiotherapy in HPV16-positive cancers. With 0 bases removed from V and 8 bases from J, the gap between germline ends came to 19 bases. CDR3 size: 16 residues. Germline V CDR1 and CDR2: SGHNT, YENEEA. With respect to this clone: The antigen remains unidentified.

Study-wide points: Candidate HPV-specific clones and E7-related TCR motifs grew in tumor during treatment.

Sequenced by immunoSEQ multiplex PCR; TCRdb stores in-frame clones only, minus some. The data hold approximately 27,000 clones, with roughly 82% observed a single time. Sequencing was performed on blood, taken from a patient who underwent chemoradiotherapy. The chain is built from TRBV11-3 and TRBJ1-2; D not resolved. The source is a human donor with HPV-associated anogenital cancer. The CDR3 nucleotides are TGTGCCAGCAGCTTAGAGGGGTCGCTAAAGAAGGGAGGCTACACCTTC. As protein: CASSLEGSLKKGGYTF.